The clone carrying this TCR beta chain was counted between two and nine times. No antigen is known for it. The entry originates in a study of CD8 T cells in ankylosing spondylitis. Overall study results and limits: A TCR beta motif of under ten highly homologous variants seemed to mark ankylosing spondylitis blood. Disease-linked clones were reportedly significantly enriched in matched ankylosing spondylitis synovial fluid. A CD8+ phenotype characterized the disease-linked clones, which were relatively rare in peripheral blood.

Germline lookup yields CDR1 SNHLY and CDR2 FYNNEI. There are 12 residues in the CDR3. The V end was cut by 7 bases, the J end by 7 bases, with 12 bases between. Preparation of TCR beta libraries was done by quantitative 5'-RACE with molecular barcodes. TCRdb re-analysed the 5' RACE reads in MiXCR, keeping a single row per CDR3 protein. The table lists about 500,000 distinct CDR3 sequences, roughly an eighth of them singletons. This clonotype was obtained from a male donor with ankylosing spondylitis. The sequencing sample was made of blood, either unsorted or a sorted T cell fraction (not recorded which). This sequence joins TRBV2 and TRBJ2-3, with D perhaps TRBD1 (5 bases). The CDR3 is CASNLQVNTQYF. The CDR3 nucleotides are TGTGCCAGCAACCTACAGGTGAATACGCAGTATTTT.